This TCR beta chain stems from a study of cytomegalovirus exposure and HLA in healthy donors. Study outcomes and limitations: According to a subsequent analysis, TCR clusters from the first cohort were inclined to appear together in the 120 or so validation repertoires.

Here immunoSEQ multiplex PCR was the method, and the copy in TCRdb shows in-frame clones only, minus some. The table has 230,000 or so clones, approximately 86% seen once. CDR1 and CDR2 (germline): SGHTA, FQGTGA. V dropped 2 bases and J dropped 0; count of bases not matched to a gene: 0. The CDR3 covers 15 residues. Concerning this clone itself: Its antigen is currently unknown.

Material: PBMCs. This receptor was obtained from a young woman in good health and CMV-seronegative. The gene calls are TRBV7-3 and TRBJ2-3; 9 positions match TRBD1. The DNA of the CDR3 is TGTGCCAGCAGCTTAGGACAGGGGAGCACAGATACGCAGTATTTT. This gives the protein CASSLGQGSTDTQYF. The full variable domain, with the rest looked up from reference TRBV7-3 and TRBJ2-3, is GAGVSQTPSNKVTEKGKYVELRCDPISGHTALYWYRQSLGQGPEFLIYFQGTGAADDSGLPNDRFFAVRPEGSVSTLKIQRTERGDSAVYLCASSLGQGSTDTQYFGPGTRLTVL.